The clone carrying this T cell receptor beta chain has at least ten counts. Its antigen is unidentified. The sample is drawn from a study of CD8+CD57+ T cells in acquired aplastic anemia. The wider study: Recorded DNA amounts for sorted CD4+ and CD8+ cells had an average of around 3 ug. General observations from the study: Roughly 31 CD8+ CDR3 sequences occurred in both the patients and the controls.

CDR3 and TCR beta VDJ profiling relied on a genomic DNA template. Each CDR3 protein is one row after TCRdb ran MiXCR on the reads. The data show 160,000 or so distinct CDR3 sequences, around 48% seen once. Only patients with CD8+CD57+ cell expansion on flow cytometry were chosen for sequencing. Severe acquired aplastic anemia was diagnosed in all patients. Patients had received no therapy at the time of blood sampling. CDR3 size: 14 residues. The germline V gene has CDR1 DFQATT and CDR2 SNEGSKA (reference sequence). Between the trimmed V and J ends, which lost 3 bases and 1 base, there was a span of 10 bases.

This clonotype was obtained from a human donor with aplastic anemia. The chain uses TRBV20-1 and TRBJ2-1; D is ambiguous. Sequenced material: sorted CD4+, CD8+, or CD8+CD57+ T cells (not recorded which) from PBMCs. The CDR3 DNA follows: TGCAGTGCTAGTGCACCCTCTTCCTACAATGAGCAGTTCTTC. Its protein is CSASAPSSYNEQFF.